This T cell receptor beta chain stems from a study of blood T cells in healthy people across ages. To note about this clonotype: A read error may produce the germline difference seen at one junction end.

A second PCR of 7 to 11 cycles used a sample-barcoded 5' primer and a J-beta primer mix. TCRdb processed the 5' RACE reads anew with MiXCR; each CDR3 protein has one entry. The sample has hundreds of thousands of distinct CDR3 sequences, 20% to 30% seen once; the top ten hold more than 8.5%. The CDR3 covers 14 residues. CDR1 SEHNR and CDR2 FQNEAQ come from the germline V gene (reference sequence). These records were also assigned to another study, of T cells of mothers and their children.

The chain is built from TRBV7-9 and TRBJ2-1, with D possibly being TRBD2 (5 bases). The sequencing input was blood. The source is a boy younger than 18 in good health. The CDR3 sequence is CTSSLPGFPNEQFF. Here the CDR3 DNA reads TGTACCAGCAGCTTGCCGGGATTTCCGAATGAGCAGTTCTTC. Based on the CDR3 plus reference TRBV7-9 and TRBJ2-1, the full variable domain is DTGVSQNPRHKITKRGQNVTFRCDPISEHNRLYWYRQTLGQGPEFLTYFQNEAQLEKSRLLSDRFSAERPKGSFSTLEIQRTEQGDSAMYLCTSSLPGFPNEQFFGPGTRLTVL.